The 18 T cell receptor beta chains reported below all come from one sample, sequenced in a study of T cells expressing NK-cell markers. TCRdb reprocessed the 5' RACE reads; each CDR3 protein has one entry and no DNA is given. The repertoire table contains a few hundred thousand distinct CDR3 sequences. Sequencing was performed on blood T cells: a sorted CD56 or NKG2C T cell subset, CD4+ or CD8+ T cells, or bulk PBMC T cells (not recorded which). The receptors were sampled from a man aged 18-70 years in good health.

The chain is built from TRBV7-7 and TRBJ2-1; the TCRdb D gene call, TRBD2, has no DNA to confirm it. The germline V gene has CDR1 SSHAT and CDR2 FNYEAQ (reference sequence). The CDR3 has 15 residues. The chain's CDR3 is CASSPSGGRYNEQFF.

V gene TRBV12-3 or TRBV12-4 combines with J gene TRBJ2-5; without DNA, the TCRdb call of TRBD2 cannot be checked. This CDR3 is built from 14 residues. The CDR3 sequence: CASRLTSGSETQYF.

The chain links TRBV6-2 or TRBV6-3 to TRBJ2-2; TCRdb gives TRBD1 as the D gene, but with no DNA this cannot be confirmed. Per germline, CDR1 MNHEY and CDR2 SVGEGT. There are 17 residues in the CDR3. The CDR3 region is CASSYQGERVGTGELFF.

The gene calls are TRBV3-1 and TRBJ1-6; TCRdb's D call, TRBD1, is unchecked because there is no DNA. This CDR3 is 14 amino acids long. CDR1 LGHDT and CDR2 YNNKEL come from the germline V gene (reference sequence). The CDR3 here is CASSTGTGTSPLHF.

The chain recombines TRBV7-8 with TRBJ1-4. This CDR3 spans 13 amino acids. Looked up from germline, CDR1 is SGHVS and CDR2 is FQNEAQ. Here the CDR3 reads CASSLSLSEKLFF.

The CDR3 loop reads CASSRRRENTEAFF. The chain combines TRBV3-1 with TRBJ1-1. In germline, CDR1 is LGHDT, CDR2 YNNKEL (reference sequence). This CDR3 contains 14 residues.

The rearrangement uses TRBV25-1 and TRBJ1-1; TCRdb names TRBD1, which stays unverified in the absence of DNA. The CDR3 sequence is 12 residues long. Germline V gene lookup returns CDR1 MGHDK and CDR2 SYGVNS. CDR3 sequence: CASSDQTGKAFF.

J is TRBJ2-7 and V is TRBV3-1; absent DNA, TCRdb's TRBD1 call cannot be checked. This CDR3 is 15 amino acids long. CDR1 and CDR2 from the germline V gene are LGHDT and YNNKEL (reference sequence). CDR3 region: CASSQEGQGPYEQYF.

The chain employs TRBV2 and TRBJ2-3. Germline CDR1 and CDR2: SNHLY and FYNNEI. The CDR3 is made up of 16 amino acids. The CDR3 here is CASNDQSLRGTDTQYF. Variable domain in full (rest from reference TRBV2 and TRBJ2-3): EPEVTQTPSHQVTQMGQEVILRCVPISNHLYFYWYRQILGQKVEFLVSFYNNEISEKSEIFDDQFSVERPDGSNFTLKIRSTKLEDSAMYFCASNDQSLRGTDTQYFGPGTRLTVL.

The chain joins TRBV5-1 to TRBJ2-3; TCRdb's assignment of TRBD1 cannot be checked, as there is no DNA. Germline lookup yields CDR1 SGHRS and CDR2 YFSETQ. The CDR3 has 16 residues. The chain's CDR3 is CASSTRTGGPGDTQYF.

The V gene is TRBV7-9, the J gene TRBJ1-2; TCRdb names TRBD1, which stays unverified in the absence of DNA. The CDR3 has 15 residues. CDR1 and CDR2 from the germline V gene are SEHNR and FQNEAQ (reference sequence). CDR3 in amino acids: CASSTGTGGLYGYTF.

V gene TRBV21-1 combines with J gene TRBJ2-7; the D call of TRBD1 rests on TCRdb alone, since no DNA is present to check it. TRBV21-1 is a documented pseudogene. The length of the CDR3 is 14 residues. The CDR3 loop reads CAVLGRGPSYEQYF.

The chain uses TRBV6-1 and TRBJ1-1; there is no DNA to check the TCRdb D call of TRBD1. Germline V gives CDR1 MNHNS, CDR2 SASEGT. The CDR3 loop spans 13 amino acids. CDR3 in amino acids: CASSPTGPPEAFF.

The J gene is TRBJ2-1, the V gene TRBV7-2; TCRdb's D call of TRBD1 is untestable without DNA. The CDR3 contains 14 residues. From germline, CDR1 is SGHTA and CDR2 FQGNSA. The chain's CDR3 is CASSLAGRENEQFF.

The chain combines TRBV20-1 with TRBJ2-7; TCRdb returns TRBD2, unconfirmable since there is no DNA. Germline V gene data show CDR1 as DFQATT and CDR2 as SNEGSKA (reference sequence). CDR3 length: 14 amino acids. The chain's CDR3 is CSARLLANTYEQYF.

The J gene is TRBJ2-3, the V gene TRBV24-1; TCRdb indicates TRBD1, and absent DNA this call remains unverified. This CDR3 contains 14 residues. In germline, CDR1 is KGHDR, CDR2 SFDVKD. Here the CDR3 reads CATSLGGVTDTQYF.

CDR3 loop: CASSQDYTQPYEQYF. This chain uses TRBV11-2 with TRBJ2-7; TCRdb picks TRBD2, but there is no DNA to check that call. The germline CDR1 and CDR2 sequences are SGHAT and FQNNGV. The CDR3 has 15 amino acids.

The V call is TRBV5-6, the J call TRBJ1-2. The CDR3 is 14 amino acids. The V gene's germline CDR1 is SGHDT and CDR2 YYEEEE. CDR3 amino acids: CASSLGQTHYGYTF.